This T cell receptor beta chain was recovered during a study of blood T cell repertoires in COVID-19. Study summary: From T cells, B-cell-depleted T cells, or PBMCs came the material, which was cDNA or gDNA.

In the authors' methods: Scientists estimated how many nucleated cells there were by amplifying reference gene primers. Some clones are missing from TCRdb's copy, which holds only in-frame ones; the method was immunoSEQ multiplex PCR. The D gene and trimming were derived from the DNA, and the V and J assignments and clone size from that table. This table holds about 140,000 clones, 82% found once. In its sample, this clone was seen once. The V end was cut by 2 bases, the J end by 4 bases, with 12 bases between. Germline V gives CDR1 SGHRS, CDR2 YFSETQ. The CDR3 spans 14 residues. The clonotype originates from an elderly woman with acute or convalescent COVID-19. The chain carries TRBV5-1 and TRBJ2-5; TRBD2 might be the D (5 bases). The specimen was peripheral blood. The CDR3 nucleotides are TGCGCCAGCAGCTTAACTAGAGTGCCAGAGACCCAGTACTTC. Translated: CASSLTRVPETQYF. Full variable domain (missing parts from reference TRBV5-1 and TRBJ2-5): KAGVTQTPRYLIKTRGQQVTLSCSPISGHRSVSWYQQTPGQGLQFLFEYFSETQRNKGNFPGRFSGRQFSNSRSEMNVSTLELGDSALYLCASSLTRVPETQYFGPGTRLLVL.